This TCR beta chain was recorded in a study of CD8+CD57+ T cells in acquired aplastic anemia. The CDR3 has 14 residues. The germline CDR1 and CDR2 sequences are DFQATT and SNEGSKA (reference sequence). V was clipped by 0 bases and J by 11 bases, with 17 bases between them. An expansion of CD8+CD57+ cells by flow cytometry had been shown in patients chosen for sequencing. Severe acquired aplastic anemia was present in all patients. This clonotype was counted ten times or more. TCR beta VDJ combinations and CDR3 sequences were profiled from genomic DNA. A single record per CDR3 protein comes from TCRdb applying MiXCR to the reads. The top ten clones hold 3.2% of a sample with 150,000 to 200,000 distinct CDR3 sequences, around half of them seen once.

The chain joins TRBV20-1 to TRBJ1-5, with D possibly TRBD1 on 6 matching bases. The clonotype comes from a human donor with aplastic anemia. Sequenced sample: sorted CD4+, CD8+, or CD8+CD57+ T cells (not recorded which) from PBMCs. The CDR3, as DNA: TGCAGTGCTAGAGATCGCGGAGGGGGGATAGCCCAGCATTTT. Translating it yields CSARDRGGGIAQHF.